This T cell receptor beta chain emerged from a study of T cell responses to AZD1222 COVID-19 vaccine. Study conclusions and caveats: Females outnumbered males among donors, who were mostly white British; clonal diversity was possibly underestimated. Repertoire sampling occurred only after the peak T cell response. The span of vaccine-associated CD4 TCRs extended across spike, with dominance at 160-218 and 743-854.

Profiled with immunoSEQ multiplex PCR; TCRdb holds only in-frame clones, not every one. Counted here are tens of thousands of clones, approximately 80% occurring once; the ten biggest clones make up 9.5% to 13%. Germline assignment: CDR1 SGHRS and CDR2 YFSETQ. The CDR3 has 15 amino acids. With 4 bases removed from V and 4 bases from J, the gap between germline ends came to 17 bases. As to this clone: Its antigen remains unidentified.

Sample: peripheral blood, taken on day 0 of AZD1222 vaccination. The TCR sequence derives from an adult in good health. The chain uses TRBV5-1 and TRBJ1-2; tentative D call: TRBD1 (6 bases). The CDR3 DNA reads TGCGCCAGCAGCCCACCCGGGACATCCTTCTATGGCTACACCTTC. This gives the protein CASSPPGTSFYGYTF. Full variable domain (remainder filled in from reference TRBV5-1 and TRBJ1-2): KAGVTQTPRYLIKTRGQQVTLSCSPISGHRSVSWYQQTPGQGLQFLFEYFSETQRNKGNFPGRFSGRQFSNSRSEMNVSTLELGDSALYLCASSPPGTSFYGYTFGSGTRLTVV.